This T cell receptor (beta chain) emerged from a study of blood T cell repertoires in COVID-19. Study overall: PBMCs, B-cell-depleted T cells, or T cells were the source of the cDNA or gDNA that made up the material.

The V gene lost 3 bases and the J gene lost 8 bases, with 16 bases spanning the gap. This CDR3 spans 14 amino acids. Germline CDR1 KGHSH, CDR2 LQKENI. The data were produced by immunoSEQ multiplex PCR, yet TCRdb's version contains in-frame clones alone and is incomplete. The sample lists about 97,000 clones; approximately 87% were seen once. This chain uses TRBV18 with TRBJ1-2, with no clear D. The sequence was collected from a human donor in a cohort sampled during active COVID-19. The sample was peripheral blood. In nucleotides, the CDR3 is TGTGCCAGCTCACCTTCCTTAGAGGGCAGGGGCTACACCTTC. The encoded protein is CASSPSLEGRGYTF.